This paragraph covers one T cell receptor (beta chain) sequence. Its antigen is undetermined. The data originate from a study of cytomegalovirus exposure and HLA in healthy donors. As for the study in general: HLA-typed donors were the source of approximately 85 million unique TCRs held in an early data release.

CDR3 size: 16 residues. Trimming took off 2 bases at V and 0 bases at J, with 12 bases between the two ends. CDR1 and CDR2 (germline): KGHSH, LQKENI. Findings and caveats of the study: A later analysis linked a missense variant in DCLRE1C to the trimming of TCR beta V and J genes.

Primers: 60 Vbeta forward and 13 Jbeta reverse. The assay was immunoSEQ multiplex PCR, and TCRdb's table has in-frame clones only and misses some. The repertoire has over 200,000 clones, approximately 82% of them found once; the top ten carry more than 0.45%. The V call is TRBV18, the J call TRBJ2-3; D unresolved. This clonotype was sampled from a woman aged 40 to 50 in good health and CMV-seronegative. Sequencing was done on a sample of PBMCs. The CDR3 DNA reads TGTGCCAGCTCACCAAGAGTCAAGTCTAGCACAGATACGCAGTATTTT. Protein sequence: CASSPRVKSSTDTQYF.